Shown below are 13 T cell receptor beta chains from a single sample sequenced in a study of blood T cell repertoires in COVID-19. This table comes from immunoSEQ multiplex PCR, and its TCRdb copy is limited to in-frame clones, with some not included. The table includes some 38,000 clones, about four fifths detected once. The sequenced sample consisted of peripheral blood. Receptors originate from a man aged 55-75 years in a cohort sampled during active COVID-19.

The V gene is TRBV7-8, the J gene TRBJ1-4; D is perhaps TRBD1 (5 bases). V gave up 5 bases and J gave up 5 bases, with 15 bases separating them. CDR1 is SGHVS and CDR2 is FQNEAQ in the germline V gene. The CDR3 runs 15 residues. The CDR3 loop reads CASSPQGGTNEKLFF. In DNA form, the CDR3 reads TGTGCCAGCAGCCCCCAGGGAGGGACGAATGAAAAACTGTTTTTT. The full variable domain, with the rest looked up from reference TRBV7-8 and TRBJ1-4, is GAGVSQSPRYKVAKRGQDVALRCDPISGHVSLFWYQQALGQGPEFLTYFQNEAQLDKSGLPSDRFFAERPEGSVSTLKIQRTQQEDSAVYLCASSPQGGTNEKLFFGSGTQLSVL.

The V and J genes are TRBV30 and TRBJ2-5, with 8 positions matching TRBD1. The germline V gene encodes CDR1 GTSNPN and CDR2 SVGIG (reference sequence). The junction had 11 bases not matched to a gene; V was cut back by 4 bases and J by 7 bases. The CDR3 sequence is 14 residues long. In DNA, the CDR3 is TGTGCCTGGAAGACAGGGGCCTCCTCGGGGACCCAGTACTTC. Translating it yields CAWKTGASSGTQYF. Supplemented by reference TRBV30 and TRBJ2-5, the full variable domain reads SQTIHQWPATLVQPVGSPLSLECTVEGTSNPNLYWYRQAAGRGLQLLFYSVGIGQISSEVPQNLSASRPQDRQFILSSKKLLLSDSGFYLCAWKTGASSGTQYFGPGTRLLVL.

V gene TRBV7-8 combines with J gene TRBJ1-5; 9 bases map to TRBD1. V lost 4 bases and J lost 0; bases outside the gene matches: 7. Looked up from germline, CDR1 is SGHVS and CDR2 is FQNEAQ. The length of the CDR3 is 17 residues. CDR3 sequence reads: CASSSLDRGYSNQPQHF. The CDR3 nucleotides are TGTGCCAGCAGCTCCTTGGACAGGGGCTATAGCAATCAGCCCCAGCATTTT.

This sequence joins TRBV4-2 and TRBJ1-2; possibly TRBD1 for D (6 bases). Looked up from germline, CDR1 is LGHNA and CDR2 is YNFKEQ. Trimming removed 0 bases at V and 3 bases at J, with 11 bases between. The CDR3 runs to 15 residues. DNA for the CDR3: TGTGCCAGCAGCCAAGAACTTAGGACAGACTATGGCTACACCTTC. Its protein product is CASSQELRTDYGYTF.

This clone came up once. The chain links TRBV25-1 to TRBJ1-1; D perhaps matches TRBD1 (5 bases). The CDR3 sequence is 17 residues long. V lost 2 bases to trimming and J lost 5 bases, with 21 bases between them. Germline lookup yields CDR1 MGHDK and CDR2 SYGVNS. This CDR3 is CASSENSGTGGKTEAFF. The CDR3 DNA reads as TGTGCCAGCAGTGAAAACTCCGGGACGGGAGGGAAAACTGAAGCTTTCTTT.

The V and J genes are TRBV27 and TRBJ2-7, with D possibly being TRBD1 (5 bases). The CDR3 has 16 amino acids. Trimming left V 6 bases short and J 0 bases short, with 18 bases between. The germline V gene has CDR1 MNHEY and CDR2 SMNVEV (reference sequence). CDR3 loop: CASSLDRPRGSYEQYF. In DNA form, the CDR3 reads TGTGCCAGCAGCCTCGACAGACCTAGGGGCTCCTACGAGCAGTACTTC.

CDR3 protein: CASSQKGGTEAFF. CDR3 sequence (DNA): TGTGCCAGCAGCCAGAAGGGAGGGACTGAAGCTTTCTTT. The chain carries TRBV7-2 and TRBJ1-1; D ambiguous. V lost 5 bases, J lost 5 bases, and 12 bases lay in between. CDR1 SGHTA and CDR2 FQGNSA come from the germline V gene. The CDR3 extends over 13 amino acids.

The rearrangement links TRBV30 to TRBJ2-2; D call uncertain. Germline lookup yields CDR1 GTSNPN and CDR2 SVGIG (reference sequence). Trimming pared 2 bases from V and 6 bases from J, leaving 22 bases between. This CDR3 has 17 residues. CDR3 sequence: CAWSKKLKNLSAGELFF. CDR3 sequence (DNA): TGTGCCTGGAGTAAGAAACTAAAGAATCTGTCGGCCGGGGAGCTGTTTTTT. The complete variable domain, with remaining parts taken from reference TRBV30 and TRBJ2-2, reads SQTIHQWPATLVQPVGSPLSLECTVEGTSNPNLYWYRQAAGRGLQLLFYSVGIGQISSEVPQNLSASRPQDRQFILSSKKLLLSDSGFYLCAWSKKLKNLSAGELFFGEGSRLTVL.

The chain recombines TRBV27 with TRBJ2-1; 16 bases map to TRBD2. Germline CDR1 is MNHEY and CDR2 is SMNVEV (reference sequence). The CDR3 has 18 amino acids. The trim removed 6 bases at V and 6 bases at J, leaving 11 bases unmatched. CDR3 sequence (DNA): TGTGCCAGCAGGCCCCTGGTCGGGACTAGCGGGAGGGCCAATGAGCAGTTCTTC. It yields the protein CASRPLVGTSGRANEQFF.

The chain links TRBV6-5 to TRBJ1-2, with D hard to call. V lost 2 bases and J lost 4, with 8 bases in between. From germline, CDR1 is MNHEY and CDR2 SVGAGI. The CDR3 contains 13 residues. CDR3 nucleotide sequence: TGTGCCAGCAGTTACGGAGGATCCTATGGCTACACCTTC. It encodes CASSYGGSYGYTF.

This chain connects TRBV7-8 to TRBJ2-5; possibly TRBD2 for D (6 bases). CDR3 length: 15 residues. Looked up from germline, CDR1 is SGHVS and CDR2 is FQNEAQ. V lost 4 bases to trimming and J lost 4 bases, with 16 bases between them. The CDR3: CASSSGWGVRETQYF. CDR3 nucleotide sequence: TGTGCCAGCAGCTCAGGGTGGGGGGTCCGAGAGACCCAGTACTTC. Full variable domain (outside the CDR3, taken from reference TRBV7-8 and TRBJ2-5): GAGVSQSPRYKVAKRGQDVALRCDPISGHVSLFWYQQALGQGPEFLTYFQNEAQLDKSGLPSDRFFAERPEGSVSTLKIQRTQQEDSAVYLCASSSGWGVRETQYFGPGTRLLVL.

This clone was recorded once. The chain carries TRBV3-1 (or the pseudogene TRBV3-2) and TRBJ1-5, with D hard to call. The CDR3 contains 13 residues. V lost 4 bases and J 2 bases, leaving 6 bases between the germline ends. Germline V gene lookup returns CDR1 LGHDT and CDR2 YNNKEL (reference sequence). The CDR3 protein is CASSPSGNQPQHF. CDR3 DNA: TGTGCCAGCAGCCCGTCCGGCAATCAGCCCCAGCATTTT.

The V and J genes are TRBV7-3 and TRBJ2-7; 7 nucleotides line up with TRBD2. The trim removed 2 bases at V and 7 bases at J, leaving 11 bases unmatched. The CDR3 length is 15 residues. Looked up from germline, CDR1 is SGHTA and CDR2 is FQGTGA. The CDR3 DNA sequence: TGTGCCAGCAGCTTAGACCCACTACTAGCGAAAGAGCAGTACTTC. Translation: CASSLDPLLAKEQYF.